The 9 T cell receptor beta chains reported below all come from one sample, sequenced in a study of Graves' ophthalmopathy and Graves' hyperthyroidism. Beta-chain TCR CDR3 regions were amplified from RNA transcripts. HTBI primers were employed in first-round RT-PCR, then a second-round multiplex PCR followed. TCRdb used MiXCR to reprocess the multiplex PCR reads, holding one entry per CDR3 protein. The table lists about 370,000 distinct CDR3 sequences, 17% of them singletons, with 2.4% in the top ten. The sequencing input was peripheral blood. These receptors were obtained from an adult woman with stable Graves' hyperthyroidism.

Written as DNA, the CDR3 is TGCAGTGCCCCTAACCCGGGGGAAGGGTCCTACGAGCAGTACGTC. It specifies CSAPNPGEGSYEQYV. The rearrangement uses TRBV20-1 and TRBJ2-7, with D tentatively TRBD2 (6 bases). The CDR3 runs 15 residues. CDR1 and CDR2 from the germline V gene are DFQATT and SNEGSKA (reference sequence). Trimming pared 6 bases from V and 1 base from J, leaving 19 bases between.

This clonotype was recorded many times. This chain joins TRBV28 and TRBJ2-7, with TRBD1 matching 7 bases. The V segment lost 7 bases and the J segment 2 bases; nucleotides outside the gene matches: 5. The CDR3 length is 13 residues. The germline V gene has CDR1 MDHEN and CDR2 SYDVKM. The CDR3 DNA is TGTGCCAGCACCATCGGGACAGCCTACGAGCAGTACTTC. This codes for CASTIGTAYEQYF.

This clonotype occurred many times. V and J are TRBV28 and TRBJ2-7; TRBD2 agrees at 7 bases. V was clipped by 8 bases and J by 6 bases; unmatched bases: 13. Germline CDR1 and CDR2: MDHEN and SYDVKM. The CDR3 totals 14 residues. CDR3 protein: CASPPSAGEAEQYF. The CDR3 DNA reads TGTGCCAGCCCCCCTAGTGCGGGAGAAGCCGAGCAGTACTTC.

This clonotype was observed at least ten times. This chain joins TRBV7-9 and TRBJ1-2; D is possibly TRBD1 (5 bases). V lost 1 base to trimming and J lost 8 bases, with 14 bases between them. CDR1 is SEHNR, CDR2 FQNEAQ, per germline (reference sequence). The CDR3 covers 14 residues. In nucleotides, the CDR3 is TGTGCCAGCAGCTTAGGGGGCAGGGTTGGCGGCTACACCTTC. Translating it yields CASSLGGRVGGYTF.

The chain uses TRBV6-5 and TRBJ1-2; D may be TRBD1 (5 bases). V lost 4 bases and J 7 bases, leaving 19 bases between the germline ends. The CDR3 consists of 15 residues. The germline gives CDR1 MNHEY, CDR2 SVGAGI. CDR3: CASSSPNWEQGGYTF. CDR3 DNA sequence: TGTGCCAGCAGTTCACCTAACTGGGAGCAGGGTGGCTACACCTTC.

V is TRBV27 and J is TRBJ2-6; 8 bases are a match to TRBD1. The CDR3 covers 15 residues. After removal of 6 bases from V and 3 bases from J, the junction contained 4 bases not matched to a gene. From germline, CDR1 is MNHEY and CDR2 SMNVEV (reference sequence). CDR3: CASRPGGIGANVLTF. For the CDR3, the DNA is TGTGCCAGCAGGCCAGGGGGCATTGGGGCCAACGTCCTGACTTTC.

This clonotype was seen many times. The chain links TRBV27 to TRBJ2-5; the D is unclear. V lost 6 bases, J lost 2 bases, and 10 bases lay in between. Germline CDR1 and CDR2: MNHEY and SMNVEV (reference sequence). The CDR3 runs 13 residues. Here the CDR3 reads CASSRRLQETQYF. In DNA, the CDR3 is TGTGCCAGCAGCCGCCGGCTTCAAGAGACCCAGTACTTC.

Ten or more counts support this clonotype. V and J are TRBV30 and TRBJ2-4, with D uncertain. This CDR3 has 14 amino acids. CDR1 is GTSNPN, CDR2 SVGIG, per germline (reference sequence). V was pared by 0 bases and J by 2 bases, with 8 bases between. As DNA, the CDR3 is TGTGCCTGGAGTGTAAGGATGTCCAAAAACATTCAGTACTTC. Translation: CAWSVRMSKNIQYF.

This clonotype was seen many times. One junction end does not reproduce the germline sequence, and a read error may be involved. The chain uses TRBV7-7 and TRBJ2-5, with 12 bases that match TRBD2. The CDR3 is 17 amino acids. Per germline, CDR1 SSHAT and CDR2 FNYEAQ (reference sequence). The CDR3 reads CASSTRTSGNCRETQYF. For the CDR3, the DNA is TGTGCTAGCAGCACCCGGACTAGCGGGAATTGTCGGGAGACCCAGTACTTC.